This T cell receptor beta chain was found in a study of shared clonotypes between healthy human individuals. The CDR3 spans 15 residues. With 0 bases removed from V and 3 bases from J, the gap between germline ends came to 12 bases. Germline values: CDR1 SGHDT, CDR2 YYEEEE. Findings and limits, study-wide: Naive subsets tended to show greater estimated richness than memory subsets.

Measured with immunoSEQ multiplex PCR; TCRdb has only the in-frame clones, and not every one. Of about 2.3 million clones in the sample, about nine tenths are singletons; the top ten hold about 0.41%. A remark on this clone: Its antigen is currently unknown.

All donors were healthy HIV-negative adults lacking recent acute infections or vaccinations. The sample consisted of naive CD4+ T cells from PBMCs. As for subset: CD45RA+ positively selected. This chain connects TRBV5-6 to TRBJ2-5; maybe TRBD2 (6 bases). The source is a man between 18 and 29 years old in good health. Some clones in this sample may be carry-over from other donors' samples. The CDR3 region is CASSLVGGAKETQYF. The CDR3 DNA reads TGTGCCAGCAGCTTGGTAGGCGGGGCCAAAGAGACCCAGTACTTC.